This T cell receptor beta chain is drawn from a study of blood T cell repertoires in COVID-19. Assay: immunoSEQ multiplex PCR; the TCRdb copy retains only in-frame clones and omits some. The sample contains 60,000 to 75,000 clones, approximately 86% of which appear only once. This clone was picked up a small number of times. Material for sequencing was peripheral blood. This receptor was obtained from a woman in her sixties or seventies with acute or convalescent COVID-19.

Here the CDR3 reads CASSQGFRGLRRTAGNTIYF. Written as DNA, the CDR3 is TGCGCCAGCAGCCAAGGCTTCAGGGGCCTTAGGCGGACAGCTGGAAACACCATATATTTT. This rearrangement joins TRBV4-1 to TRBJ1-3, with a possible D match to TRBD1 (6 bases). The germline V gene encodes CDR1 MGHRA and CDR2 YSYEKL. The ends were cut back, 1 base at V and 2 bases at J, with 24 bases in the middle. The CDR3 loop spans 20 amino acids.